This TCR beta chain was captured in a study of CD8 T cells in Susac syndrome. From blood CD8+ and CD4+ T cells, TCR beta sequences were generated. The authors reverse transcribed 0.5 to 1 ug RNA with random hexamers. Multiplex PCR with immunoSEQ amplified the TCR beta CDR3 across 54 Vbeta and 13 Jbeta. TCRdb re-derived calls from the immunoSEQ multiplex PCR reads in MiXCR, one entry per CDR3 protein. The table has approximately 300,000 distinct CDR3 sequences, approximately 85% seen once. The CDR3 loop spans 12 amino acids. Germline CDR1 reads SEHNR; CDR2 reads FQNEAQ (reference sequence). The V end lost 10 bases, the J end lost 6 bases, and 15 bases lay between the germline ends.

The origin of this receptor is a human donor with multiple sclerosis. The sample taken for sequencing was CD8+ T cells from PBMCs. The chain uses TRBV7-9 and TRBJ1-1; possible D gene TRBD1, 5 bases. For the CDR3, the DNA is TGTGCCAACACCCCGGGGGTTCCTGAAGCTTTCTTT. Its translation: CANTPGVPEAFF.